Each of the 30 T cell receptor beta chains below was sequenced from the same sample in a study of blood T cell repertoires in COVID-19. The assay was immunoSEQ multiplex PCR, and TCRdb's table has in-frame clones only and misses some. The table includes some 160,000 clones, 65% to 85% detected once. Material for sequencing was peripheral blood. These receptors originate from a woman aged 45-59 years with acute or convalescent COVID-19.

The chain carries TRBV10-3 and TRBJ2-7; a weak D match, TRBD2 (5 bases). The V gene's germline CDR1 is ENHRY and CDR2 SYGVKD. CDR3 size: 11 residues. V was pared by 6 bases and J by 4 bases, with 7 bases between. The CDR3 spells CAIRREYEQYF. CDR3 bases: TGTGCCATCAGGAGGGAATACGAGCAGTACTTC.

As for this clone: At one of its ends the junction is not consistent with the germline gene, which may arise from a read error. The chain combines TRBV19 with TRBJ1-2; 7 bases match TRBD1. Germline-derived CDR1 and CDR2 are LNHDA and SQIVND (reference sequence). The CDR3 spans 14 residues. The CDR3 sequence: CANSIGQEFYGYTF. In nucleotides, the CDR3 is TGTGCCAATAGTATTGGACAGGAATTCTATGGCTACACCTTC.

The CDR3 sequence is CASSQTGGREYGYTF. The CDR3, as DNA: TGTGCCAGCAGCCAAACGGGGGGCAGAGAGTATGGCTACACCTTC. The chain uses TRBV3-1 (or the pseudogene TRBV3-2) and TRBJ1-2, with a tentative D call TRBD1 (6 bases). CDR3 length: 15 residues. Per the germline V gene, CDR1 is LGHDT and CDR2 is YNNKEL (reference sequence). V was trimmed by 2 bases and J by 5 bases, leaving 15 bases between them.

V usage is TRBV3-1 (or the pseudogene TRBV3-2) and J usage is TRBJ1-6; 7 nucleotides align to TRBD1. Trimming took 2 bases from V and 10 from J; bases not matched to a gene: 8. Germline V gene sequence: CDR1 LGHDT, CDR2 YNNKEL (reference sequence). This CDR3 has 15 residues. The CDR3 DNA sequence: TGTGCCAGCAGCCAATGGGACAGCCCCATCTCACCCCTCCACTTT. It yields the protein CASSQWDSPISPLHF.

The rearrangement joins TRBV19 to TRBJ1-2, with D tentatively TRBD1 (6 bases). Germline V gene sequence: CDR1 LNHDA, CDR2 SQIVND (reference sequence). The V end lost 5 bases, the J end lost 4 bases, and 14 bases lay between the germline ends. The CDR3 runs 14 residues. The CDR3 DNA follows: TGTGCCAGTAGTCCAACAACAGGGATCTATGGCTACACCTTC. Translation: CASSPTTGIYGYTF.

V is TRBV28 and J is TRBJ2-1, with TRBD1 matching 9 bases. This CDR3 has 16 residues. The V gene end was trimmed by 4 bases and the J gene end by 8 bases; junction bases not matched to a gene: 12. Germline CDR1 is MDHEN and CDR2 is SYDVKM. DNA of the CDR3: TGTGCCAGCAGTTCCACAGGGGGCCTAGATCGGGATGAGCAGTTCTTC. This translates into CASSSTGGLDRDEQFF. Using reference TRBV28 and TRBJ2-1 for the parts outside the CDR3, the full variable domain is DVKVTQSSRYLVKRTGEKVFLECVQDMDHENMFWYRQDPGLGLRLIYFSYDVKMKEKGDIPEGYSVSREKKERFSLILESASTNQTSMYLCASSSTGGLDRDEQFFGPGTRLTVL.

J is TRBJ1-2 and V is TRBV7-2, with 8 bases fitting TRBD1. The CDR3 extends over 14 amino acids. V lost 6 bases and J lost 7; bases outside the gene matches: 10. Germline CDR1 is SGHTA and CDR2 is FQGNSA. DNA of the CDR3: TGTGCCAGCAGGGGAGGAAGGACAGGGCTTGGCTACACCTTC. Translated, it gives CASRGGRTGLGYTF.

V usage is TRBV5-1 and J usage is TRBJ1-1, with TRBD1 matching over 9 bases. CDR1 and CDR2 from the germline V gene are SGHRS and YFSETQ. Germline trimming cut 4 bases from V and 5 bases from J; bases unmatched to any gene: 9. There are 15 residues in the CDR3. CDR3 DNA: TGCGCCAGCAGCCCTCGGACAGGGGTAATTACTGAAGCTTTCTTT. Protein product: CASSPRTGVITEAFF.

The chain couples TRBV11-1 to TRBJ1-4, with D possibly being TRBD1 (5 bases). This CDR3 contains 13 residues. V lost 4 bases to trimming and J lost 4 bases, with 7 bases between them. The germline V gene encodes CDR1 SGHAT and CDR2 FQDESV (reference sequence). In DNA form, the CDR3 reads TGTGCCAGCAGCTCGACAGTTAATGAAAAACTGTTTTTT. Protein sequence: CASSSTVNEKLFF.

The genes are TRBV19 and TRBJ2-1; maybe TRBD2 (6 bases). The CDR3 extends over 14 amino acids. The V and J ends lost 4 bases and 2 bases respectively, with 9 bases between them. Germline V CDR1 and CDR2: LNHDA, SQIVND (reference sequence). CDR3 residues: CASSTGGPYNEQFF. For the CDR3, the DNA is TGTGCCAGTAGTACCGGGGGACCCTACAATGAGCAGTTCTTC.

The sample holds a few counts of this clone. J is TRBJ1-2 and V is TRBV5-5; TRBD1 aligns across 7 bases. The germline gives CDR1 SGHKS, CDR2 YYEKEE (reference sequence). Trimming at V came to 0 bases and at J to 5 bases, leaving 10 bases not matched to a gene. This CDR3 has 16 amino acids. In nucleotides, the CDR3 is TGTGCCAGCAGCTTGGATTCCGCAGGGGGGTTTTATGGCTACACCTTC. Encoded protein: CASSLDSAGGFYGYTF. The full variable domain, with the rest looked up from reference TRBV5-5 and TRBJ1-2, is DAGVTQSPTHLIKTRGQQVTLRCSPISGHKSVSWYQQVLGQGPQFIFQYYEKEERGRGNFPDRFSARQFPNYSSELNVNALLLGDSALYLCASSLDSAGGFYGYTFGSGTRLTVV.

The chain links TRBV5-1 to TRBJ2-1, with 10 nucleotides matching TRBD1. Germline CDR1 and CDR2: SGHRS and YFSETQ. The V gene end was trimmed by 0 bases and the J gene end by 8 bases; junction bases not matched to a gene: 5. The CDR3 is made up of 15 amino acids. The CDR3 coding sequence is TGCGCCAGCAGCTTGGGTTGGGGGACAGGGGATGAGCAGTTCTTC. It codes for CASSLGWGTGDEQFF.

The chain joins TRBV11-2 to TRBJ1-6, with 7 bases fitting TRBD1. V lost 3 bases to trimming and J lost 8 bases; unmatched junction nucleotides: 1. The CDR3 runs 13 residues. Germline V gene data show CDR1 as SGHAT and CDR2 as FQNNGV. In nucleotides, the CDR3 is TGTGCCAGCAGCTTTCAGGGGGATTCACCCCTCCACTTT. Encoded protein: CASSFQGDSPLHF.

V is TRBV7-2 and J is TRBJ2-7; TRBD2 aligns across 9 bases. The CDR3 sequence is 17 residues long. Germline lookup yields CDR1 SGHTA and CDR2 FQGNSA. V was clipped by 0 bases and J by 0 bases; unmatched bases: 6. CDR3 protein: CASSLAGTSLSSYEQYF. Written as DNA, the CDR3 is TGTGCCAGCAGCTTAGCCGGGACTAGCCTTAGCTCCTACGAGCAGTACTTC.

This clone has a handful of counts. V usage is TRBV9 and J usage is TRBJ1-4; 10 bases align to TRBD1. Trimming cost V 0 bases and J 8 bases; bases outside gene matches: 7. The CDR3 runs to 16 residues. Per the germline V gene, CDR1 is SGDLS and CDR2 is YYNGEE. This chain's CDR3 is CASSVGDRGVGEKLFF. CDR3 DNA sequence: TGTGCCAGCAGCGTAGGGGACAGGGGAGTAGGGGAAAAACTGTTTTTT.

The V and J genes are TRBV24-1 and TRBJ1-2, with unresolved D. Looked up from germline, CDR1 is KGHDR and CDR2 is SFDVKD. The CDR3 totals 14 residues. V was shortened by 3 bases and J by 8 bases, with 15 bases between the two germline ends. CDR3 region: CATSDEWESGGYTF. The CDR3 DNA reads as TGTGCCACCAGTGATGAGTGGGAATCGGGAGGCTACACCTTC.

The chain combines TRBV7-2 with TRBJ1-3; TRBD1 agrees at 8 bases. The CDR3 has 15 amino acids. Germline loops: CDR1 SGHTA, CDR2 FQGNSA. V shed 5 bases and J 7 bases; nucleotides not matched to a gene: 10. CDR3 DNA sequence: TGTGCCAGCAGCCCAGGACAGGGTGGGGTCAACACCATATATTTT. It yields the protein CASSPGQGGVNTIYF.

This clone was observed once. CDR3 loop: CAAGAGTYEQYF. DNA of the CDR3: TGTGCCGCTGGGGCAGGCACCTACGAGCAGTACTTC. The chain couples TRBV6-6 to TRBJ2-7, with a possible D match to TRBD1 (5 bases). Germline values: CDR1 MNHNY, CDR2 SVGAGI (reference sequence). V was cut by 11 bases and J by 2 bases, with 13 bases left in between. The CDR3 runs 12 residues.

V and J are TRBV6-5 and TRBJ1-2, with no clear D. Germline CDR1 reads MNHEY; CDR2 reads SVGAGI. CDR3 length: 12 residues. The V gene lost 8 bases and the J gene lost 3 bases, with 10 bases spanning the gap. Written as DNA, the CDR3 is TGTGCCAGCGCTGGGCCTTACTATGGCTACACCTTC. The encoded protein is CASAGPYYGYTF.

This clone was recorded a few times. The chain recombines TRBV7-6 with TRBJ1-1, with D unclear. From germline, CDR1 is SGHVS and CDR2 FNYEAQ. Trimming took 5 bases from V and 1 from J, leaving 11 bases between them. The CDR3 totals 14 residues. The CDR3 DNA is TGTGCCAGCAGCGGGATCGGGGAGAACACTGAAGCTTTCTTT. This encodes CASSGIGENTEAFF.

This chain joins TRBV15 and TRBJ2-7, with TRBD2 matching 10 bases. CDR3 length equals 18 residues. Losses at the gene ends were 0 bases for V and 5 bases for J; bases not matched to a gene: 13. Germline V gene sequence: CDR1 LNHNV, CDR2 YYDKDF (reference sequence). The CDR3 region is CATSRDIGTSAYSHEQYF. The CDR3 DNA sequence: TGTGCCACCAGCAGAGATATCGGGACTAGCGCATATAGCCACGAGCAGTACTTC.

CDR3 amino acids: CASSPYGGSGDYNEQFF. CDR3 bases: TGTGCCAGCTCACCTTACGGGGGGAGCGGGGATTACAATGAGCAGTTCTTC. The chain couples TRBV18 to TRBJ2-1; TRBD2 matches at 7 bases. Trimming cost V 3 bases and J 4 bases; bases outside gene matches: 12. Per germline, CDR1 KGHSH and CDR2 LQKENI. The CDR3 has 17 residues.

The genes are TRBV30 and TRBJ2-2; the match to TRBD1 covers 10 bases. The CDR3 spans 16 residues. The J segment lost 4 bases and the V segment lost 3 bases, leaving 8 bases of the junction unmatched. The germline V gene has CDR1 GTSNPN and CDR2 SVGIG (reference sequence). CDR3 sequence (DNA): TGTGCCTGGAGCGCTCCGGGACAGGGGACCACCGGGGAGCTGTTTTTT. As protein: CAWSAPGQGTTGELFF. The complete variable domain, with remaining parts taken from reference TRBV30 and TRBJ2-2, reads SQTIHQWPATLVQPVGSPLSLECTVEGTSNPNLYWYRQAAGRGLQLLFYSVGIGQISSEVPQNLSASRPQDRQFILSSKKLLLSDSGFYLCAWSAPGQGTTGELFFGEGSRLTVL.

V and J are TRBV11-2 and TRBJ2-1; TRBD2 matches at 10 bases. The CDR3 is 15 residues long. V shed 5 bases and J 4 bases; nucleotides not matched to a gene: 5. Germline CDR1 reads SGHAT; CDR2 reads FQNNGV. CDR3 in DNA: TGTGCCAGCAGCCCTAGCGGGGGACAATACAATGAGCAGTTCTTC. Translation: CASSPSGGQYNEQFF.

DNA for the CDR3: TGTGCCAGCAGCGGCACTTTAGCGGGGAATACGCAGTATTTT. This codes for CASSGTLAGNTQYF. This sequence joins TRBV9 and TRBJ2-3, with 8 bases that match TRBD2. Losses at the gene ends were 3 bases for V and 7 bases for J; bases not matched to a gene: 7. The germline CDR1 and CDR2 sequences are SGDLS and YYNGEE. The CDR3 loop spans 14 amino acids.

This chain links TRBV10-3 with TRBJ2-2; 7 nucleotides line up with TRBD2. This CDR3 is built from 17 residues. Germline lookup yields CDR1 ENHRY and CDR2 SYGVKD. With V trimmed by 0 bases and J by 7 bases, 11 bases remained unmatched. The CDR3 sequence: CAISESASGGTFGELFF. In DNA, the CDR3 is TGTGCCATCAGTGAGTCCGCCTCGGGGGGAACATTCGGGGAGCTGTTTTTT.

This clone is a singleton in its sample. This chain uses TRBV6-2 or TRBV6-3 with TRBJ2-7; weak D call: TRBD1 (6 bases). The germline gives CDR1 MNHEY, CDR2 SVGEGT. V lost 4 bases and J 4 bases, leaving 8 bases between the germline ends. The CDR3 sequence is 12 residues long. The CDR3 bases are TGTGCCAGCAGTTTCGACAGGTACGAGCAGTACTTC. Its translation is CASSFDRYEQYF.

This chain connects TRBV18 to TRBJ2-5; D is undetermined. Germline V gives CDR1 KGHSH, CDR2 LQKENI. Trimming stripped 3 bases from V and 2 bases from J, with 4 bases between. The CDR3 runs to 12 residues. CDR3 sequence reads: CASSPQQETQYF. CDR3 sequence (DNA): TGTGCCAGCTCACCTCAACAAGAGACCCAGTACTTC.

The chain carries TRBV14 and TRBJ1-6; D is possibly TRBD1 (6 bases). Trimming took 7 bases from V and 3 from J, leaving 10 bases between them. The length of the CDR3 is 14 residues. The germline V gene has CDR1 SGHDN and CDR2 FVKESK. The CDR3 DNA follows: TGTGCCAGCAACCAGGGGAGCTATAATTCACCCCTCCACTTT. Amino acid sequence: CASNQGSYNSPLHF.

The chain is built from TRBV12-3 or TRBV12-4 and TRBJ1-2; no firm D call. The V gene lost 2 bases and the J gene lost 4 bases, with 8 bases spanning the gap. CDR3 length: 13 amino acids. CDR3 nucleotide sequence: TGTGCCAGCAGTTTAACGCGGTCCTATGGCTACACCTTC. Its translation is CASSLTRSYGYTF.